This section outlines one TCR beta chain sequence together with its context. Its antigen is still unknown. Base-call qualities are not available, and no considerably larger clone is one nucleotide away. According to the germline V gene, CDR1 reads SGHRS and CDR2 reads YFSETQ. Including the terminal cysteine and phenylalanine, the CDR3 comprises 14 residues. Just the 42-base CDR3 DNA is kept, in frame starting at base 1. V trim: 0 bases; J trim: 6 bases; unmatched bases: 6. This specimen's time point label, interpreted: approximately 2 years on ibrutinib. For TCR beta library preparation, roughly 2.2 micrograms of genomic DNA was extracted from cryopreserved PBMCs. Longitudinal blood samples from CLL patients on ibrutinib monotherapy underwent high-throughput TCR beta sequencing. The patients took part in an open-label, single-center phase 2 trial of ibrutinib monotherapy. The goal of deep resolution MiSeq sequencing was a depth between 1 in 1 million and 1 in 200,000 T cells, and coverage averaged 10x per clonotype. The immunoSEQ hsTCRB Kit was used to generate TCR beta libraries. On the authors' methods: Data were analyzed with ImmunoSEQ Data Assistant and ImmunoSEQ Analyzer, with V, D and J genes assigned per IMGT definitions. Clonality, which ranges from 0 to 1, was calculated by subtracting the normalized Shannon entropy of productive rearrangement frequencies from one. Only overrepresented clonotypes making up at least 0.05% of the repertoire of each patient were included in the public clonotype analysis. Repertoires from roughly 13 age-matched healthy donors in immuneACCESS were used as clonality controls. TCRdb retrieved this table from immuneACCESS and kept in-frame rearrangements only. Not all clones are present; in checked studies, unresolved V genes account for under half, and no reason is known for the remainder. For V, J and clone size, that table is used; D and trimming come from the DNA. The sample yields about 50,000 clones; about 57% were counted once. Of the sample, about 27% falls within the top ten clones.

The source of the sample is a study of cytotoxic CD8 clonotypes in ibrutinib-treated CLL (dated by TCRdb to about 2021). Context from the whole study: The cohort included about 15 treatment-naive and about a dozen relapsed/refractory patients; roughly 17 were IGHV unmutated. Responses were partial in some 24 patients and complete in 2; after median about 5.5 years follow-up, roughly 14 stayed in remission and some twelve progressed. The response samples were drawn at a median of approximately 11 months into treatment, with a range of about 6 to 36 months. On average, each sample yielded 255,043 productive templates and 94,082 productive rearrangements. Longitudinal samples were available for about 30% of the 86 trial participants. Cryopreserved peripheral blood mononuclear cells were obtained before treatment, at response, and at either sustained remission or disease progression. Patients were still on ibrutinib when every remission and progressive disease sample was collected.

General findings and caveats noted by the study authors: Baseline clonality was found to be higher than that of age-matched healthy donors and was strongly correlated with circulating CD8+ T-cell counts. An increase in clonality was observed at ibrutinib response, with clonality remaining stable during sustained remission and falling back toward baseline at progression. Public clonotypes were rare and either shrank or stayed stable during treatment, and the rise in clonality at ibrutinib response reflected expansion of private clonotypes. Sampling times were not matched between patients in sustained remission and patients whose disease was progressing, and lymph node repertoires were not examined.

The V and J genes are TRBV5-1 and TRBJ2-7; a stretch of 7 junction bases matches TRBD1. Source: PBMCs, taken after 24 months of ibrutinib treatment. The source of this sequence is a human donor with chronic lymphocytic leukemia. The nucleotides read TGCGCCAGCAGCTTGGAGGCGACAGGGCTCGAGCAGTACTTC. Translated, it reads CASSLEATGLEQYF.